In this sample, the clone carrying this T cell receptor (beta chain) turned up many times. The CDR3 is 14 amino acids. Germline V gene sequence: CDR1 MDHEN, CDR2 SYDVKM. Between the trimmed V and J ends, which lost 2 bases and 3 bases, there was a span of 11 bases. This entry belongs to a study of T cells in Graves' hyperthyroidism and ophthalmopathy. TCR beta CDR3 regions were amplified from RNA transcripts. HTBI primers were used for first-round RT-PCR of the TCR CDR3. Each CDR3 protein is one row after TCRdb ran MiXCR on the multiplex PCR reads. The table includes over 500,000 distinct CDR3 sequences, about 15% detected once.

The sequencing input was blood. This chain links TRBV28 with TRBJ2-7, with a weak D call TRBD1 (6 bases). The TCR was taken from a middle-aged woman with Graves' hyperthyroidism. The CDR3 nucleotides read TGTGCCAGCAGTTTAGTGGGACAAAACTACGAGCAGTACTTC. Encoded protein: CASSLVGQNYEQYF.